These T cell receptor beta chains were read from a single sample in a study of T cells after yellow fever vaccination. TCRdb analysed the 5' RACE reads with MiXCR anew, one entry per CDR3 protein. The top ten clones hold more than 12% of a sample with 610,000 or so distinct CDR3 sequences, 9% to 15% of them seen once. The sequencing used PBMCs, collected on the day of the yellow fever booster vaccination. The receptors stem from a man between 25 and 39 years old who received the YFV17D yellow fever vaccine. Both conserved end residues are part of each CDR3. Fields, in order: V gene, J gene, D gene, clone size, CDR3 DNA, CDR3 protein. The D gene is left open where the match is weak. Size tells how often a clone was seen (once, few, many) or the class of an expanded clone, and some rows leave it out.

TRBV7-6	TRBJ2-3	TRBD2	.	TGTGCCAGCAGCCGGGGGCTAGCGGGAGGAAATACGCAGTATTTT	CASSRGLAGGNTQYF
TRBV12-3/TRBV12-4	TRBJ2-7	.	many	TGTGCCAGCAGTAAGACGGTTACCTACGAGCAGTACTTC	CASSKTVTYEQYF
TRBV6-2/TRBV6-3	TRBJ2-1	TRBD2	many	TGTGCCAGCAGTTATTACAGGGGTGCCGCGGGAGGGTCCAATGAGCAGTTCTTC	CASSYYRGAAGGSNEQFF
TRBV10-2	TRBJ1-3	.	few	TGCGCCAGCAGTGAGCAGTTTGGAAACACCATATATTTT	CASSEQFGNTIYF
TRBV19	TRBJ2-1	.	.	TGTGCCAGTGGGGCGGCCCGAGACTACAATGAGCAGTTCTTC	CASGAARDYNEQFF
TRBV10-3	TRBJ2-3	TRBD2	few	TGTGCCACCCAGCGGGAGAGCACAGATACGCAGTATTTT	CATQRESTDTQYF
TRBV18	TRBJ2-1	.	.	TGTGCCAGCTCACAACAATATCACCGAGGCTACAATGAGCAGTTCTTC	CASSQQYHRGYNEQFF
TRBV12-3/TRBV12-4	TRBJ1-3	.	few	TGTGCCAGCCCCTCCCCCAGCTCTGGAAACACCATATATTTT	CASPSPSSGNTIYF
TRBV5-1	TRBJ2-3	.	many	TGCGCCAGCAGCTTGTTCCACACAGATACGCAGTATTTT	CASSLFHTDTQYF
TRBV30	TRBJ2-1	TRBD2	.	TGTGCTACGGACAGGCAGGGACTAGCGATCTACAATGAGCAGTTCTTC	CATDRQGLAIYNEQFF
TRBV29-1	TRBJ2-1	.	many	TGCAGCGTTGAACGCCTGAATGAGCAGTTCTTC	CSVERLNEQFF
TRBV7-6	TRBJ1-5	.	.	TGTGCCAGCAGCCTCCTTGGGGGGGGCCAGCCCCAGCATTTT	CASSLLGGGQPQHF
TRBV5-1	TRBJ2-1	.	.	TGCGCCAGCAGCTTGGAGATAGGCAGGTCCTACAATGAGCAGTTCTTC	CASSLEIGRSYNEQFF
TRBV10-3	TRBJ2-2	TRBD2	many	TGTGCCATCAGAGCCCGGGGGGTCGGGGAGCTGTTTTTT	CAIRARGVGELFF
TRBV5-1	TRBJ2-7	.	few	TGCGCCAGCAGCTACCGGACCGGGGGCGGCGAGCAGTACTTC	CASSYRTGGGEQYF